Each of the 10 T cell receptor beta chains below was sequenced from the same sample in a study of shared clonotypes between healthy human individuals. Terminally differentiated effector memory CD45RA+ cells were left out of the naive CD8 fraction, which was CD45RO-negative and positively selected for CCR7. Sequencing used immunoSEQ multiplex PCR; TCRdb keeps in-frame clones, though not all of them. The table includes approximately 2,000,000 clones, just under 95% detected once. What was sequenced was naive CD8+ T cells from PBMCs. These receptors all stem from a man between 18 and 35 years old in good health. Some clones in this sample may be carry-over from other donors' samples.

The J gene is TRBJ2-3, the V gene TRBV30; D possibly corresponds to TRBD2 (5 bases). Germline loops: CDR1 GTSNPN, CDR2 SVGIG (reference sequence). The CDR3 is made up of 15 amino acids. V lost 1 base and J lost 4, with 15 bases in between. The CDR3 nucleotides read TGTGCCTGGAGTGCCGAAGCGGCACGTGCAGATACGCAGTATTTT. Translating it yields CAWSAEAARADTQYF.

This rearrangement joins TRBV4-1 to TRBJ2-2; TRBD1 is a possible D gene (6 bases). This CDR3 contains 15 residues. The germline V gene encodes CDR1 MGHRA and CDR2 YSYEKL. The V end lost 1 base, the J end lost 4 bases, and 10 bases lay between the germline ends. The CDR3 loop reads CASSQGGQFTGELFF. The CDR3 DNA reads as TGCGCCAGCAGCCAAGGTGGACAGTTCACCGGGGAGCTGTTTTTT.

The chain uses TRBV27 and TRBJ2-7, with D perhaps matching TRBD2 (6 bases). Germline lookup yields CDR1 MNHEY and CDR2 SMNVEV (reference sequence). This CDR3 has 13 amino acids. Trimming left V 2 bases short and J 5 bases short, with 10 bases between. CDR3 amino acids: CASSLRGGNEQYF. DNA of the CDR3: TGTGCCAGCAGTTTACGGGGCGGGAACGAGCAGTACTTC.

The gene calls are TRBV7-2 and TRBJ2-2; 9 nucleotides align to TRBD2. After removal of 1 base from V and 1 base from J, the junction contained 10 bases not matched to a gene. This CDR3 spans 19 amino acids. Germline lookup yields CDR1 SGHTA and CDR2 FQGNSA. The CDR3 region is CASSLVVLAGSKNTGELFF. CDR3 coding DNA: TGTGCCAGCAGCTTAGTGGTCCTAGCGGGATCGAAGAACACCGGGGAGCTGTTTTTT.

On this clone: Additional DNA sequences in this sample encode the identical CDR3. V and J are TRBV7-2 and TRBJ2-5, with D unresolved. Trimming cost V 5 bases and J 3 bases, with 7 bases left between them. Germline loops: CDR1 SGHTA, CDR2 FQGNSA. CDR3 length: 12 residues. The CDR3 protein is CASSPREETQYF. The CDR3 DNA reads TGTGCCAGCAGCCCACGAGAAGAGACCCAGTACTTC.

Turning to this clone: Additional DNA sequences in this sample encode the identical CDR3. This chain links TRBV27 with TRBJ1-2; 7 nucleotides agree with TRBD1. The CDR3 totals 14 residues. Germline trimming cut 4 bases from V and 2 bases from J; bases unmatched to any gene: 4. Germline CDR1 reads MNHEY; CDR2 reads SMNVEV (reference sequence). In DNA, the CDR3 is TGTGCCAGCAGTTCGACAGGGCCCAACTATGGCTACACCTTC. It yields the protein CASSSTGPNYGYTF.

The chain links TRBV9 to TRBJ1-2; D is perhaps TRBD1 (6 bases). Trimming took 0 bases from V and 3 from J, leaving 15 bases between them. CDR3 length: 16 residues. Germline V gene data show CDR1 as SGDLS and CDR2 as YYNGEE. CDR3 sequence (DNA): TGTGCCAGCAGCGTAGGAAGTACAGGGAATTACTATGGCTACACCTTC. This encodes CASSVGSTGNYYGYTF.

This sequence joins TRBV27 and TRBJ2-1; 7 positions agree with TRBD2. This CDR3 region has 13 residues. Looked up from germline, CDR1 is MNHEY and CDR2 is SMNVEV (reference sequence). The V segment lost 7 bases and the J segment 6 bases; nucleotides outside the gene matches: 6. CDR3 protein: CASTSGGPNEQFF. The CDR3 coding sequence is TGTGCCAGCACCTCGGGGGGACCCAATGAGCAGTTCTTC.

This clone appeared a single time. At the DNA level, this CDR3 is encoded by other sequences in the same sample as well. V gene TRBV19 combines with J gene TRBJ2-7, with TRBD2 identical over 7 bases. CDR1 is LNHDA, CDR2 SQIVND, per germline (reference sequence). V was pared by 6 bases and J by 4 bases, with 6 bases of the junction left unmatched. CDR3 length: 13 amino acids. The CDR3 here is CASRPSGDYEQYF. In DNA form, the CDR3 reads TGTGCCAGTAGGCCTAGCGGAGATTACGAGCAGTACTTC.

The chain joins TRBV30 to TRBJ1-3, with D hard to call. Per the germline V gene, CDR1 is GTSNPN and CDR2 is SVGIG (reference sequence). The CDR3 spans 13 residues. V gave up 5 bases and J gave up 1 base, with 9 bases separating them. CDR3 in DNA: TGTGCCTGGGCGTGGGTATCTGGAAACACCATATATTTT. Translated, it gives CAWAWVSGNTIYF.